Listed below are T cell receptor beta chains from one sample, sequenced in a study of blood T cell repertoires in COVID-19. The method was immunoSEQ multiplex PCR; TCRdb's version includes in-frame clones alone and lacks a portion of them. The data hold some 56,000 clones, with roughly 80% observed a single time. Sequenced input: peripheral blood. Receptors originate from a woman older than 75 with acute or convalescent COVID-19. The CDR3 runs from the conserved cysteine through the conserved F or W. The D gene is left open where the match is weak. Size values are once, few and many counts, or a class for expanded clones, and some rows have none.

j_call d_call clone_size v_call cdr3_aa cdr3_nt
TRBJ2-2 . . TRBV7-3 CASSQGQNTGELFF TGTGCCAGCAGCCAGGGACAGAACACCGGGGAGCTGTTTTTT
TRBJ2-1 TRBD1 . TRBV6-5 CASMKDRLWDEQFF TGTGCCAGCATGAAGGACAGGCTTTGGGATGAGCAGTTCTTC
TRBJ1-4 . . TRBV7-9 CASRNRDVNEKLFF TGTGCCAGCAGGAACAGGGATGTTAATGAAAAACTGTTTTTT
TRBJ1-6 . . TRBV5-6 CASSLEHESPLHF TGTGCCAGCAGCTTGGAGCACGAGTCACCCCTCCACTTT
TRBJ1-1 TRBD1 . TRBV29-1 CSVPGQSEAFF TGCAGCGTTCCGGGACAGTCTGAAGCTTTCTTT
TRBJ1-2 TRBD1 . TRBV14 CASSRQGDGYTF TGTGCCAGCAGCCGACAGGGGGACGGCTACACCTTC
TRBJ2-7 . . TRBV18 CASSRLDTPGNEQYF TGTGCCAGCTCACGATTGGACACACCTGGGAACGAGCAGTACTTC
TRBJ2-7 . . TRBV12-3/TRBV12-4 CASSSQGVEQYF TGTGCCAGCAGTTCACAGGGCGTCGAGCAGTACTTC
TRBJ2-3 . few TRBV7-2 CASSLRGLTDTQYF TGTGCCAGCAGCTTAAGGGGCCTCACAGATACGCAGTATTTT
TRBJ1-3 . once TRBV7-8 CASSSGYSGNTIYF TGTGCCAGCAGCTCGGGTTATTCTGGAAACACCATATATTTT
TRBJ2-5 TRBD2 . TRBV2 CASRTSRGLTETQYF TGTGCCAGTAGGACTAGCAGGGGACTCACAGAGACCCAGTACTTC
TRBJ2-1 TRBD1 once TRBV10-3 CAISDGQGIYNEQFF TGTGCCATCAGTGATGGACAGGGGATCTACAATGAGCAGTTCTTC
TRBJ1-2 . . TRBV18 CASTDIVSNGYTF TGTGCCAGCACCGACATAGTCTCCAATGGCTACACCTTC
TRBJ1-2 . . TRBV9 CASSVVDNYGYTF TGTGCCAGCAGCGTAGTAGATAACTATGGCTACACCTTC
TRBJ2-3 . . TRBV4-1 CASSQGTTRDTQYF TGCGCCAGCAGCCAAGGTACAACCCGAGATACGCAGTATTTT
TRBJ1-3 . . TRBV29-1 CSVLSGYAGNTIYF TGCAGCGTGCTCTCGGGGTACGCTGGAAACACCATATATTTT